What follows describes a single T cell receptor (beta chain). Germline V gene data show CDR1 as GTSNPN and CDR2 as SVGIG (reference sequence). This CDR3 is 13 amino acids long. V shed 3 bases and J shed 7 bases, with 13 bases lying between them. Repertoires were generated with immunoSEQ multiplex PCR, while TCRdb's copy carries only in-frame clones and drops some. The data show under 150,000 clones, about 95% seen once. This record comes from a study of control samples from healthy donors and cancer patients. This receptor was taken from a man between 25 and 39 years old in good health. Sample: blood. The chain combines TRBV30 with TRBJ1-5, with no clear D. The CDR3 spells CAWSARMGQPQHF. The CDR3 DNA follows: TGTGCCTGGAGCGCCCGCATGGGGCAGCCCCAGCATTTT.